Listed below are T cell receptor beta chains from one sample, sequenced in a study of cytomegalovirus exposure and HLA in healthy donors. Here immunoSEQ multiplex PCR was the method, and the copy in TCRdb shows in-frame clones only, minus some. The data show more than 200,000 clones, approximately 70% seen once. Sequenced material: PBMCs. These receptors were taken from a man aged 35 to 55 in good health and CMV-seropositive. Both conserved end residues are part of each CDR3. The order of the fields is CDR3 protein, J gene, V gene.

CDR3 protein: CASRLGTVGSEAFF
J gene: TRBJ1-1
V gene: TRBV28

CDR3 protein: CANKGSSAEAFF
J gene: TRBJ1-1
V gene: TRBV21-1

CDR3 protein: CASSLGIAGSYNEQFF
J gene: TRBJ2-1
V gene: TRBV7-9

CDR3 protein: CASSLGQGRRNGYTF
J gene: TRBJ1-2
V gene: TRBV7-8

CDR3 protein: CASSLEQGPQANEKLFF
J gene: TRBJ1-4
V gene: TRBV5-1

CDR3 protein: CAISPGQNSYEQYF
J gene: TRBJ2-7
V gene: TRBV10-3

CDR3 protein: CASSVLGGAAEAFF
J gene: TRBJ1-1
V gene: TRBV19

CDR3 protein: CASSWNRGPNEQYF
J gene: TRBJ2-7
V gene: TRBV5-4

CDR3 protein: CASSQGVRAGGSLVTQYF
J gene: TRBJ2-3
V gene: TRBV4-3

CDR3 protein: CASVEGGPAGELFF
J gene: TRBJ2-2
V gene: TRBV7-2

CDR3 protein: CASGSGWDTQYF
J gene: TRBJ2-3
V gene: TRBV12-5

CDR3 protein: CASSFAGDTEAFF
J gene: TRBJ1-1
V gene: TRBV6-5

CDR3 protein: CASSASISGSSEQFF
J gene: TRBJ2-1
V gene: TRBV7-9

CDR3 protein: CASSSWTGFNQPQHF
J gene: TRBJ1-5
V gene: TRBV5-5

CDR3 protein: CASTAGKDTEAFF
J gene: TRBJ1-1
V gene: TRBV6-1

CDR3 protein: CATSRVASGGARTDTQYF
J gene: TRBJ2-3
V gene: TRBV15

CDR3 protein: CASSLTELAGGLVPTDEQFF
J gene: TRBJ2-1
V gene: TRBV28

CDR3 protein: CASSPAGVPGANVLTF
J gene: TRBJ2-6
V gene: TRBV5-1

CDR3 protein: CASSRTANNEKLFF
J gene: TRBJ1-4
V gene: TRBV7-9

CDR3 protein: CASSPGLAGGQETQYF
J gene: TRBJ2-5
V gene: TRBV5-4

CDR3 protein: CASSYMADMNTEAFF
J gene: TRBJ1-1
V gene: TRBV6-5

CDR3 protein: CASSVLQGTDTQYF
J gene: TRBJ2-3
V gene: TRBV2

CDR3 protein: CASSSRGTGDTRNEKLFF
J gene: TRBJ1-4
V gene: TRBV19

CDR3 protein: CASGLISNQPQHF
J gene: TRBJ1-5
V gene: TRBV28

CDR3 protein: CASSLWGQSNTGELFF
J gene: TRBJ2-2
V gene: TRBV11-3

CDR3 protein: CASSIGTSGGPTDTQYF
J gene: TRBJ2-3
V gene: TRBV5-1

CDR3 protein: CAAIAGTGTSGANVLTF
J gene: TRBJ2-6
V gene: TRBV10-3

CDR3 protein: CASSSIGQGDSPLHF
J gene: TRBJ1-6
V gene: TRBV5-1

CDR3 protein: CASSQDLLGGQGNQPQHF
J gene: TRBJ1-5
V gene: TRBV4-2

CDR3 protein: CASSPDRTGGGFRPEAFF
J gene: TRBJ1-1
V gene: TRBV11-2

CDR3 protein: CASSQRSDTQYF
J gene: TRBJ2-3
V gene: TRBV14

CDR3 protein: CASSPNRGGDIQYF
J gene: TRBJ2-4
V gene: TRBV5-4

CDR3 protein: CASSLWESRAENYGYTF
J gene: TRBJ1-2
V gene: TRBV28

CDR3 protein: CASGNTGPSYNEQFF
J gene: TRBJ2-1
V gene: TRBV6-6

CDR3 protein: CASSEGGPYEQYF
J gene: TRBJ2-7
V gene: TRBV6-1

CDR3 protein: CASSFGLAADTQYF
J gene: TRBJ2-3
V gene: TRBV9

CDR3 protein: CASSFETGIYNEQFF
J gene: TRBJ2-1
V gene: TRBV6-5

CDR3 protein: CASGPPGGHYEQYF
J gene: TRBJ2-7
V gene: TRBV12-5

CDR3 protein: CASSLTGSYEQYF
J gene: TRBJ2-7
V gene: TRBV5-4

CDR3 protein: CASSQDEGTDTQYF
J gene: TRBJ2-3
V gene: TRBV4-3

CDR3 protein: CASSPRLAGAEETQYF
J gene: TRBJ2-5
V gene: TRBV9

CDR3 protein: CASGPPGARSYTF
J gene: TRBJ1-2
V gene: TRBV14

CDR3 protein: CASGTGVSYEQYF
J gene: TRBJ2-7
V gene: TRBV6-5

CDR3 protein: CASSFQRGGDEQFF
J gene: TRBJ2-1
V gene: TRBV5-1

CDR3 protein: CASSYSAGGPGGYTF
J gene: TRBJ1-2
V gene: TRBV6-5

CDR3 protein: CASSPEGGTGNTIYF
J gene: TRBJ1-3
V gene: TRBV5-4

CDR3 protein: CASSLDRGQGTGELFF
J gene: TRBJ2-2
V gene: TRBV7-9

CDR3 protein: CSVAGGTRAGELFF
J gene: TRBJ2-2
V gene: TRBV29-1

CDR3 protein: CASSPELKRETQYF
J gene: TRBJ2-5
V gene: TRBV7-8

CDR3 protein: CASSPLRTGDYGYTF
J gene: TRBJ1-2
V gene: TRBV2